What follows are 2 T cell receptor beta chains derived from one specimen sequenced in a study of CD8+CD57+ T cells in acquired aplastic anemia (dated by TCRdb to the late 2010s). The patients picked for sequencing were ones in whom flow cytometry had shown an expansion of CD8+CD57+ cells. Instrument used: Illumina HiSeq 2000. TCR beta VDJ combination and CDR3 sequence profiling used genomic DNA as the template. In TCRdb, the public reads were trimmed at Q25 with fastp and aligned with MiXCR, with productive beta chains retained. Here each entry gathers all rows of one CDR3 protein and keeps the most common genes and DNA. In this sample the table shows 200,000 to 300,000 distinct CDR3 sequences, approximately 79% of which occur a single time. In total, the top ten clones hold approximately 40% of the sample. Sequenced: sorted CD4+, CD8+, or CD8+CD57+ T cells (not recorded which) from PBMCs. These receptor sequences come from a human donor with aplastic anemia.

The rearrangement links TRBV7-2 to TRBJ2-7, with a tentative D call TRBD2 (7 bases). Germline V CDR1 and CDR2: SGHTA, FQGNSA. The germline V and J ends were trimmed by 0 bases and 2 bases, with 17 bases remaining between them. The CDR3 is 17 amino acids. The CDR3 nucleotides read TGTGCCAGCAGCTTAGCTTCGGCGGGGGCCACACCCTACGAGCAGTACTTC. Protein: CASSLASAGATPYEQYF.

This clonotype was counted a single time. The CDR3 reads CASSEFIPGYFDEQYF. The CDR3 DNA follows: TGTGCCAGCAGTGAATTTATTCCAGGGTACTTTGACGAGCAGTACTTC. The J gene is TRBJ2-7, the V gene TRBV2, with TRBD1 as a possible D gene (5 bases). Looked up from germline, CDR1 is SNHLY and CDR2 is FYNNEI. This CDR3 spans 16 amino acids. The V gene lost 2 bases and the J gene lost 5 bases, with 19 bases spanning the gap.